The 3 T cell receptor beta chains below were found in one sample sequenced in a study of T cell repertoires in cytomegalovirus infection. TCRdb re-derived calls from the reads in MiXCR, one entry per CDR3 protein. The table lists approximately 630,000 distinct CDR3 sequences, around 24% of them singletons. The specimen was CD8+ T cells from PBMCs. The receptors were sampled from a human donor in good health (CMV status not recorded). Some clones in this sample may be carry-over from other donors' samples.

This clonotype has ten or more counts. V gene TRBV4-3 combines with J gene TRBJ1-2; 7 positions match TRBD1. J was trimmed by 5 bases and V by 0 bases; bases with no gene match: 9. This CDR3 is built from 16 residues. Germline V gene sequence: CDR1 LGHNA, CDR2 YSLEER. In DNA, the CDR3 is TGCGCCAGCAGCCAAGATAGGGCGACAGGGAGGTATGGCTACACCTTC. Translated: CASSQDRATGRYGYTF.

The chain is built from TRBV27 and TRBJ2-2, with D possibly being TRBD1 (5 bases). CDR3 length equals 17 residues. Germline CDR1 is MNHEY and CDR2 is SMNVEV (reference sequence). V was pared by 3 bases and J by 5 bases, with 19 bases between. The CDR3 is CASSFGETVDFTGELFF. CDR3 DNA sequence: TGTGCCAGCAGTTTTGGAGAGACAGTAGATTTTACCGGGGAGCTGTTTTTT.

V is TRBV6-1 and J is TRBJ1-1; D is perhaps TRBD1 (5 bases). Germline loops: CDR1 MNHNS, CDR2 SASEGT. V was trimmed by 7 bases and J by 8 bases, leaving 26 bases between them. The length of the CDR3 is 16 residues. CDR3 protein: CASTGTTNSDGFEAFF. The CDR3 DNA sequence: TGTGCCAGCACCGGGACCACAAACTCGGACGGCTTCGAAGCTTTCTTT.